Presented here are 16 T cell receptor beta chains from one specimen sequenced in a study of T-cell memory formation after mild COVID-19. TCRdb redid the calling of the 5' RACE reads with MiXCR, one entry per CDR3 protein. The table lists about 560,000 distinct CDR3 sequences, around 15% of them singletons, with 8.1% in the top ten. The sample was PBMCs or a T cell subset sorted from them (not recorded which). These receptors were collected from an adult woman who had mild COVID-19 (a few samples of this study predate the infection). Cell type and time point are not known.

This clonotype was counted a few times. A read error may account for a junction end that differs from germline. This sequence joins TRBV7-6 and TRBJ2-2; TRBD1 is a possible D gene (5 bases). The CDR3 has 16 amino acids. Germline V gene sequence: CDR1 SGHVS, CDR2 FNYEAQ. This chain's CDR3 is CASSLETRANNGELFF. For the CDR3, the DNA is TGTGCCAGCAGCTTAGAAACCAGGGCGAACAACGGGGAGCTGTTTTTT. Using reference TRBV7-6 and TRBJ2-2 for the parts outside the CDR3, the full variable domain is GAGVSQSPRYKVTKRGQDVALRCDPISGHVSLYWYRQALGQGPEFLTYFNYEAQQDKSGLPNDRFSAERPEGSISTLTIQRTEQRDSAMYRCASSLETRANNGELFFGEGSRLTVL.

In its sample, this clonotype was seen once. The chain is built from TRBV6-5 and TRBJ2-6; D may be TRBD1 or TRBD2 (5 bases each). Germline CDR1 and CDR2: MNHEY and SVGAGI. The CDR3 spans 15 residues. Between the trimmed V and J ends, which lost 7 bases and 1 base, there was a span of 11 bases. The CDR3 DNA reads as TGTGCCAGCAAGGGGAGACTTTCTGGGGCCAACGTCCTGACTTTC. It is translated as CASKGRLSGANVLTF.

This clonotype was found a few times. The rearrangement joins TRBV5-1 to TRBJ1-2; TRBD1 matches at 7 bases. Germline trimming cut 3 bases from V and 6 bases from J; bases unmatched to any gene: 2. CDR3 size: 12 residues. Germline CDR1 reads SGHRS; CDR2 reads YFSETQ. The chain's CDR3 is CASSWGQNGYTF. CDR3 nucleotide sequence: TGCGCCAGCAGCTGGGGACAGAATGGCTACACCTTC.

This clonotype was detected only a few times. The chain has TRBV12-3 or TRBV12-4 and TRBJ1-2; D is unclear. The CDR3 length is 13 residues. The germline V and J ends were trimmed by 4 bases and 5 bases, with 11 bases remaining between them. Here the CDR3 reads CASSSYPIYGYTF. DNA of the CDR3: TGTGCCAGCAGTTCATACCCTATTTATGGCTACACCTTC.

This clonotype turned up a few times. The CDR3 region is CASSLGTSSTGELFF. The CDR3 region has the DNA TGTGCCAGCAGTTTAGGGACTAGCAGCACCGGGGAGCTGTTTTTT. V is TRBV6-5 and J is TRBJ2-2, with 9 bases that match TRBD2. The germline V gene encodes CDR1 MNHEY and CDR2 SVGAGI. The CDR3 has 15 residues. V shed 4 bases and J 4 bases; nucleotides not matched to a gene: 4.

Written as DNA, the CDR3 is TGTGCCAGCAGTTTAGAAGGGACAGGGGTCACAGATACGCAGTATTTT. Translation gives CASSLEGTGVTDTQYF. This sequence joins TRBV27 and TRBJ2-3; 10 positions agree with TRBD1. In germline, CDR1 is MNHEY, CDR2 SMNVEV (reference sequence). V shed 2 bases and J 2 bases; nucleotides not matched to a gene: 4. The CDR3 totals 16 residues.

This clonotype came up many times. J is TRBJ1-1 and V is TRBV6-6; 9 bases are shared with TRBD1. The CDR3 is 16 amino acids. Per the germline V gene, CDR1 is MNHNY and CDR2 is SVGAGI (reference sequence). Unmatched junction bases numbered 4, after V lost 2 bases and J lost 0 bases. The CDR3 nucleotides read TGTGCCAGCAGTTACCCGGACAGGGGTCTGAACACTGAAGCTTTCTTT. It encodes CASSYPDRGLNTEAFF.

This clonotype was picked up a small number of times. The chain's CDR3 is CASSPEQNTEAFF. In DNA, the CDR3 is TGTGCCAGCTCACCAGAACAGAACACTGAAGCTTTCTTT. The chain recombines TRBV18 with TRBJ1-1, with D unresolved. The CDR3 totals 13 residues. Trimming shortened V by 2 bases and J by 1 base, and 5 bases separated the two germline ends. The V gene's germline CDR1 is KGHSH and CDR2 LQKENI.

This clonotype was observed a handful of times. This chain connects TRBV5-6 to TRBJ2-5, with 7 positions matching TRBD2. With V trimmed by 3 bases and J by 2 bases, 7 bases remained unmatched. The CDR3 consists of 15 residues. Germline V gives CDR1 SGHDT, CDR2 YYEEEE. The CDR3 is CASSSRLATQETQYF. The CDR3, as DNA: TGTGCCAGCAGCTCGAGACTAGCTACACAAGAGACCCAGTACTTC.

This clonotype occurred a few times. The rearrangement uses TRBV6-5 and TRBJ1-1; D gene unclear. CDR3 length: 14 amino acids. Germline V gives CDR1 MNHEY, CDR2 SVGAGI. The V end was cut by 6 bases, the J end by 1 base, with 12 bases between. CDR3 DNA sequence: TGTGCCAGCAGGAGAACGTCCGGGAACACTGAAGCTTTCTTT. Its protein product is CASRRTSGNTEAFF.

V gene TRBV2 combines with J gene TRBJ1-1; D is possibly TRBD1 (5 bases). The CDR3 has 13 residues. Germline loops: CDR1 SNHLY, CDR2 FYNNEI. V lost 6 bases to trimming and J lost 0 bases, with 8 bases between them. The CDR3 DNA reads TGTGCCAGCAGACGACAGTTGAACACTGAAGCTTTCTTT. This gives the protein CASRRQLNTEAFF.

This clonotype was counted between two and nine times. V and J are TRBV28 and TRBJ2-7; D gene ambiguous. Germline assignment: CDR1 MDHEN and CDR2 SYDVKM. V lost 6 bases and J lost 1, with 10 bases in between. The CDR3 contains 13 residues. CDR3 sequence: CASSEGRSYEQYF. CDR3 DNA: TGTGCCAGCAGCGAAGGCAGGTCCTACGAGCAGTACTTC.

This clonotype was counted at least ten times. The CDR3 coding sequence is TGTGCCAGCAGTTATAACAGGGAGATGAACACTGAAGCTTTCTTT. This encodes CASSYNREMNTEAFF. V usage is TRBV27 and J usage is TRBJ1-1; weak D call: TRBD1 (6 bases). Germline V gene data show CDR1 as MNHEY and CDR2 as SMNVEV (reference sequence). This CDR3 is 15 amino acids long. The germline V and J ends were trimmed by 4 bases and 0 bases, with 12 bases remaining between them.

This clonotype was seen more than once but under ten times. The rearrangement joins TRBV7-2 to TRBJ2-5, with a possible D match to TRBD1 (5 bases). CDR1 is SGHTA and CDR2 is FQGNSA in the germline V gene. The CDR3 covers 16 residues. Trimming removed 3 bases at V and 4 bases at J, with 18 bases between. As DNA, the CDR3 is TGTGCCAGCAGCTTGGAGACCCGGGCCCAGGGAGAGACCCAGTACTTC. It translates to CASSLETRAQGETQYF. Complete variable domain (other parts from reference TRBV7-2 and TRBJ2-5): GAGVSQSPSNKVTEKGKDVELRCDPISGHTALYWYRQSLGQGLEFLIYFQGNSAPDKSGLPSDRFSAERTGGSVSTLTIQRTQQEDSAVYLCASSLETRAQGETQYFGPGTRLLVL.

The chain has TRBV9 and TRBJ2-1; 7 nucleotides match TRBD2. The J segment lost 4 bases and the V segment lost 0 bases, leaving 13 bases of the junction unmatched. Germline V lookup: CDR1 SGDLS, CDR2 YYNGEE. The CDR3 covers 18 residues. CDR3 nucleotide sequence: TGTGCCAGCAGCGTAGATCCCTATTCTAGCGGCGGGTACAATGAGCAGTTCTTC. It translates to CASSVDPYSSGGYNEQFF.

The CDR3, as DNA: TGTGCCAGCAGCCCCTATAGCGGGAGTGGTAATGAGCAGTTCTTC. Amino acids: CASSPYSGSGNEQFF. The chain links TRBV3-1 to TRBJ2-1, with 9 positions matching TRBD2. This CDR3 contains 15 residues. Germline loops: CDR1 LGHDT, CDR2 YNNKEL (reference sequence). The trim removed 4 bases at V and 7 bases at J, leaving 8 bases unmatched.